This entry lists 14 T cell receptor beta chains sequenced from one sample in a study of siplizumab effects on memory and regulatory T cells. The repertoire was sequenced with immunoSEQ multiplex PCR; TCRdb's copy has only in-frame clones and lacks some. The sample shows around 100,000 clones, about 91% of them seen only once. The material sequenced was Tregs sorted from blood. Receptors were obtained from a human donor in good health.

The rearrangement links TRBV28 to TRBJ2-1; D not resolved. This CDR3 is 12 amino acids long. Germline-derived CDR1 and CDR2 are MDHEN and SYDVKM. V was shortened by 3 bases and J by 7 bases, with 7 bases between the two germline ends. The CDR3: CASSFIRNEQFF. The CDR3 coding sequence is TGTGCCAGCAGTTTTATCCGGAATGAGCAGTTCTTC.

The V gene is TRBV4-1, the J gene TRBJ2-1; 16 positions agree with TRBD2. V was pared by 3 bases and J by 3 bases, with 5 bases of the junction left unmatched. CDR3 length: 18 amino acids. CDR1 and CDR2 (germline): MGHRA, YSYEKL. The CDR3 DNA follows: TGCGCCAGCAGCCAGATAGGGACTAGCGGGAGGGGCTACAATGAGCAGTTCTTC. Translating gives CASSQIGTSGRGYNEQFF.

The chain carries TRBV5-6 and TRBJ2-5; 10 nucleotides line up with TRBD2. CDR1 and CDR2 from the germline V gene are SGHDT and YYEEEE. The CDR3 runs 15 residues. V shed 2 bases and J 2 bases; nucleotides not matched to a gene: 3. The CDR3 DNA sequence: TGTGCCAGCAGCTTACTAGCGGGAAAGCAAGAGACCCAGTACTTC. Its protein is CASSLLAGKQETQYF.

CDR3 sequence: CASRLGLAGGCSYNEQFF. CDR3 DNA sequence: TGTGCAAGTCGCTTAGGACTAGCGGGAGGGTGCTCCTACAATGAGCAGTTCTTC. The chain recombines TRBV12-2 with TRBJ2-1; TRBD2 was called by the table and not checked on the DNA. TRBV12-2 represents a pseudogene. The CDR3 extends over 18 amino acids.

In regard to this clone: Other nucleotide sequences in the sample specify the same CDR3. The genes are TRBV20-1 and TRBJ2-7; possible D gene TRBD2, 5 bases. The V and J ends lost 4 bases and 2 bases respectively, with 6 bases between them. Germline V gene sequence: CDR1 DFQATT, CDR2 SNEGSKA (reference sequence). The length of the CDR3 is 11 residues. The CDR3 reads CSATGAYEQYF. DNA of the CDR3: TGCAGTGCTACCGGGGCCTACGAGCAGTACTTC.

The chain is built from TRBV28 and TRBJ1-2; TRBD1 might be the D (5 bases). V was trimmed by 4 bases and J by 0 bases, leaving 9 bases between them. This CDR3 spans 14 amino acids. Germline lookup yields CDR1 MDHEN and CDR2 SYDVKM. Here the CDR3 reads CASSSQVANYGYTF. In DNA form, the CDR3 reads TGTGCCAGCAGTTCACAGGTAGCTAACTATGGCTACACCTTC.

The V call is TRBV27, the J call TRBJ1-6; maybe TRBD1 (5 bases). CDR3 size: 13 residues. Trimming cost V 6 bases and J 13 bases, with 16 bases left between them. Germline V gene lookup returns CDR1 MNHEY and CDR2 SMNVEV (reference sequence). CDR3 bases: TGTGCCAGCAGGGCGGGCAGGGAAAGGCCCCTCCACTTT. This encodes CASRAGRERPLHF.

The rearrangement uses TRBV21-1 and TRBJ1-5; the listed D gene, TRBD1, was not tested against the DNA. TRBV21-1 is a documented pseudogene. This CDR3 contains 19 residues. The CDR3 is CASSKERGDRTQSNQPQHF. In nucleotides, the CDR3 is TGTGCCAGCAGCAAAGAGAGGGGCGACAGGACGCAAAGCAATCAGCCCCAGCATTTT.

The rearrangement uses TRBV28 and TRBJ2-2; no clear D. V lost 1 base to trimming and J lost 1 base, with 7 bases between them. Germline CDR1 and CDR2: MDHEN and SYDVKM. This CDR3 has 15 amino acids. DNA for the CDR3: TGTGCCAGCAGTTTATTAGTCCGGAACACCGGGGAGCTGTTTTTT. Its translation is CASSLLVRNTGELFF.

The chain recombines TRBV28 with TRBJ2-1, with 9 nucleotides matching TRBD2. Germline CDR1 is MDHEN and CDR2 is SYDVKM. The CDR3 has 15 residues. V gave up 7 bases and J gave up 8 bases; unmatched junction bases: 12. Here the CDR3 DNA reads TGTGCCAGCACCAGGACTAGCGTTAAGGGTGATGAGCAGTTCTTC. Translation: CASTRTSVKGDEQFF. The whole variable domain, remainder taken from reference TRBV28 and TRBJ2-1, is DVKVTQSSRYLVKRTGEKVFLECVQDMDHENMFWYRQDPGLGLRLIYFSYDVKMKEKGDIPEGYSVSREKKERFSLILESASTNQTSMYLCASTRTSVKGDEQFFGPGTRLTVL.

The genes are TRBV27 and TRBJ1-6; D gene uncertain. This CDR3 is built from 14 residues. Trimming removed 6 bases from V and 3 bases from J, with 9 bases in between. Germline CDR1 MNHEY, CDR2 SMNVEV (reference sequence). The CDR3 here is CASRGKLYNSPLHF. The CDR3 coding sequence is TGTGCCAGCAGAGGGAAACTCTATAATTCACCCCTCCACTTT.

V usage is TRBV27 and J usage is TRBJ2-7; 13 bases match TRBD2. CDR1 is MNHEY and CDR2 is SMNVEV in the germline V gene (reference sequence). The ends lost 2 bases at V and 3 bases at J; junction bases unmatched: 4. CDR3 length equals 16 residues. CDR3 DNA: TGTGCCAGCAGTTTAAGACTAGCGGGAGGTTTCTACGAGCAGTACTTC. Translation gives CASSLRLAGGFYEQYF.

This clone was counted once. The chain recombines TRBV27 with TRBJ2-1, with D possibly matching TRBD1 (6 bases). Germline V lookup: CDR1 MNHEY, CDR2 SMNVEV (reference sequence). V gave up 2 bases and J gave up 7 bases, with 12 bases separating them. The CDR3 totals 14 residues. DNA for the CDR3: TGTGCCAGCAGTTTAAGTAGACAGGCAAATGAGCAGTTCTTC. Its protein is CASSLSRQANEQFF.

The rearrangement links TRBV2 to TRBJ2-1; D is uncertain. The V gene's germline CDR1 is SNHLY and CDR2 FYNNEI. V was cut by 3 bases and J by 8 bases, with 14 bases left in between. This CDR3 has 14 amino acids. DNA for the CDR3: TGTGCCAGCAGTGATGGTTGGATGAGCGATGAGCAGTTCTTC. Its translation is CASSDGWMSDEQFF.